This TCR beta chain derives from a study of blood T cell repertoires in COVID-19. Study-wide background: Sites in the United States, Italy and Spain provided acute and convalescent COVID-19 samples. PBMCs, B-cell-depleted T cells, or T cells provided the cDNA or gDNA that made up the material.

Per the germline V gene, CDR1 is MNHEY and CDR2 is SVGEGT. This CDR3 has 14 residues. The V end was cut by 2 bases, the J end by 7 bases, with 11 bases between. Cohorts were assigned according to the clinical history that participants reported. The table came from immunoSEQ multiplex PCR; TCRdb's copy has only in-frame clones and leaves some out. Found here are some 260,000 clones, about 90% of them singletons; the top ten hold roughly 6%. V and J are TRBV6-2 or TRBV6-3 and TRBJ1-4; D is unclear. Sequencing was performed on PBMCs or T cells enriched from blood (not recorded which). This TCR came from a woman in her twenties or thirties with acute COVID-19. The CDR3 nucleotides are TGTGCCAGCAGTTACGGCCGGGAAACTGAAAAACTGTTTTTT. It specifies CASSYGRETEKLFF.